Below, 27 T cell receptor beta chains from the same sample are listed, as sequenced in a study of blood T cell repertoires in COVID-19. Produced via immunoSEQ multiplex PCR; TCRdb's table is partial and in-frame only. This table holds roughly 110,000 clones, roughly four fifths found once. The sample was peripheral blood. These receptors were collected from a human donor in a cohort sampled during active COVID-19.

The chain is built from TRBV6-5 and TRBJ2-1; weak D call: TRBD2 (5 bases). The length of the CDR3 is 15 residues. V was shortened by 5 bases and J by 9 bases, with 20 bases between the two germline ends. Germline CDR1 is MNHEY and CDR2 is SVGAGI. The CDR3 coding sequence is TGTGCCAGCAGTCAGGAGGATCCTTTATTGAGTGAGCAGTTCTTC. The encoded protein is CASSQEDPLLSEQFF.

In this sample, this clone turned up once. This chain joins TRBV19 and TRBJ1-6; D call uncertain. Germline CDR1 reads LNHDA; CDR2 reads SQIVND (reference sequence). V was trimmed by 5 bases and J by 0 bases, leaving 11 bases between them. This CDR3 has 16 amino acids. CDR3 nucleotide sequence: TGTGCCAGTAGTCAAAACAGAAACTCCTATAATTCACCCCTCCACTTT. Its protein product is CASSQNRNSYNSPLHF.

The rearrangement joins TRBV6-5 to TRBJ1-6; D gene uncertain. The CDR3 length is 16 residues. Looked up from germline, CDR1 is MNHEY and CDR2 is SVGAGI. Trimming removed 2 bases at V and 6 bases at J, with 14 bases between. The CDR3 bases are TGTGCCAGCAGTTACGGGTCCACTTCGGGTAATTCACCCCTCCACTTT. It translates to CASSYGSTSGNSPLHF.

CDR3 amino acids: CASSLTGANTGELFF. The DNA for the CDR3 is TGTGCCAGCAGCTTGACAGGAGCGAACACCGGGGAGCTGTTTTTT. The chain carries TRBV5-5 and TRBJ2-2; the D gene is possibly TRBD1 (5 bases). The CDR3 runs 15 residues. V was clipped by 1 base and J by 0 bases, with 7 bases between them. Per germline, CDR1 SGHKS and CDR2 YYEKEE (reference sequence).

The chain links TRBV15 to TRBJ2-1; 10 bases are a match to TRBD2. CDR1 and CDR2 from the germline V gene are LNHNV and YYDKDF (reference sequence). This CDR3 spans 14 amino acids. With 0 bases clipped from V and 9 bases from J, the junction kept 2 bases outside the gene matches. CDR3 residues: CATSRDLAGVEQFF. The CDR3 nucleotides read TGTGCCACCAGCAGAGATCTAGCGGGGGTTGAGCAGTTCTTC.

This chain links TRBV7-2 with TRBJ2-2; the D gene is possibly TRBD2 (6 bases). This CDR3 is 16 amino acids long. V was trimmed by 2 bases and J by 2 bases, leaving 12 bases between them. CDR1 SGHTA and CDR2 FQGNSA come from the germline V gene. CDR3: CASSLRLVRNTGELFF. The CDR3 DNA sequence: TGTGCCAGCAGCTTACGACTAGTCCGCAACACCGGGGAGCTGTTTTTT.

This chain joins TRBV5-4 and TRBJ1-2; TRBD1 matches 8 bases. Germline V lookup: CDR1 SGHNT, CDR2 YYREEE (reference sequence). The trim removed 5 bases at V and 6 bases at J, leaving 12 bases unmatched. The CDR3 covers 15 residues. CDR3 in DNA: TGTGCCAGCAGTCCAGGGGGCCAGGGGGGTGATGGCTACACCTTC. Protein: CASSPGGQGGDGYTF.

This sequence joins TRBV5-8 and TRBJ2-7, with a tentative D call TRBD2 (5 bases). V lost 3 bases, J lost 5 bases, and 15 bases lay in between. The CDR3 consists of 14 residues. Germline V CDR1 and CDR2: SGHTS, YDEGEE. The CDR3 region is CASSSRRGNHEQYF. DNA of the CDR3: TGTGCCAGCAGCTCCCGGAGAGGGAACCACGAGCAGTACTTC.

This clone was detected once. J is TRBJ2-5 and V is TRBV3-1 (or the pseudogene TRBV3-2); perhaps TRBD2 as D (6 bases). The germline V gene has CDR1 LGHDT and CDR2 YNNKEL (reference sequence). V lost 3 bases and J lost 13, with 18 bases in between. The CDR3 has 13 amino acids. CDR3 nucleotides: TGTGCCAGCAGCCAGGGAGGTCACCGACATTTGTACTTC. It encodes CASSQGGHRHLYF.

This CDR3 reads CASSKVDRGEAFF. CDR3 in DNA: TGTGCCAGCAGCAAAGTGGACAGGGGTGAAGCTTTCTTT. The rearrangement joins TRBV9 to TRBJ1-1; 9 bases are a match to TRBD1. The V segment lost 4 bases and the J segment 7 bases; nucleotides outside the gene matches: 5. Germline CDR1 SGDLS, CDR2 YYNGEE. CDR3 length: 13 amino acids. Combining the CDR3 with reference TRBV9 and TRBJ1-1 gives the whole variable domain DSGVTQTPKHLITATGQRVTLRCSPRSGDLSVYWYQQSLDQGLQFLIQYYNGEERAKGNILERFSAQQFPDLHSELNLSSLELGDSALYFCASSKVDRGEAFFGQGTRLTVV.

The CDR3 DNA reads as TGTGCCAGCAGTTTCGGACTAGCGGGGAGCACAGATACGCAGTATTTT. It codes for CASSFGLAGSTDTQYF. The V call is TRBV27, the J call TRBJ2-3, with 12 bases identical to TRBD2. The junction had 1 base not matched to a gene; V was cut back by 3 bases and J by 0 bases. The CDR3 loop spans 16 amino acids. CDR1 and CDR2 from the germline V gene are MNHEY and SMNVEV (reference sequence).

The chain carries TRBV5-4 and TRBJ2-2, with 9 bases that match TRBD2. Germline lookup yields CDR1 SGHNT and CDR2 YYREEE (reference sequence). The CDR3 consists of 17 residues. V shed 3 bases and J 4 bases; nucleotides not matched to a gene: 10. The CDR3 loop reads CASSSPRGSGSTGELFF. CDR3 coding DNA: TGTGCCAGCAGCTCCCCTCGAGGTAGCGGGAGCACCGGGGAGCTGTTTTTT.

The V gene is TRBV6-1, the J gene TRBJ2-3; 7 bases line up with TRBD2. Germline V gene lookup returns CDR1 MNHNS and CDR2 SASEGT. This CDR3 comprises 15 residues. Trimming took 3 bases from V and 3 from J; bases not matched to a gene: 6. This CDR3 reads CASSEGGAWTDTQYF. DNA for the CDR3: TGTGCCAGCAGTGAGGGAGGGGCGTGGACAGATACGCAGTATTTT.

The V gene is TRBV7-2, the J gene TRBJ2-7, with D possibly TRBD2 on 7 matching bases. Trimming shortened V by 5 bases and J by 4 bases, and 15 bases separated the two germline ends. Germline CDR1 reads SGHTA; CDR2 reads FQGNSA. The CDR3 is 14 amino acids. CDR3 sequence reads: CASSTLGGDYEQYF. The CDR3 DNA follows: TGTGCCAGCAGCACTCTAGGGGGGGATTACGAGCAGTACTTC.

This chain uses TRBV7-8 with TRBJ2-1; D might be TRBD1 (5 bases). The CDR3 spans 14 residues. V was clipped by 1 base and J by 8 bases, with 12 bases between them. Germline V gene data show CDR1 as SGHVS and CDR2 as FQNEAQ. The CDR3 region is CASSLVFQGHEQFF. CDR3 nucleotide sequence: TGTGCCAGCAGCTTAGTTTTCCAGGGTCATGAGCAGTTCTTC.

V and J are TRBV24-1 and TRBJ2-7, with 8 positions matching TRBD1. The J segment lost 3 bases and the V segment lost 7 bases, leaving 7 bases of the junction unmatched. CDR1 is KGHDR and CDR2 is SFDVKD in the germline V gene. The CDR3 runs 14 residues. The CDR3 nucleotides are TGTGCCACCAGCGCCGGGACAGGTAGCTACGAGCAGTACTTC. Its translation is CATSAGTGSYEQYF.

This clone was detected once. The chain combines TRBV7-2 with TRBJ2-7; 10 nucleotides agree with TRBD2. J lost 2 bases, V lost 2 bases, and 0 bases had no gene match. This CDR3 is 14 amino acids long. Looked up from germline, CDR1 is SGHTA and CDR2 is FQGNSA. CDR3 region: CASSLTSGAYEQYF. DNA of the CDR3: TGTGCCAGCAGCTTAACTAGCGGGGCCTACGAGCAGTACTTC. The full variable domain, with the rest looked up from reference TRBV7-2 and TRBJ2-7, is GAGVSQSPSNKVTEKGKDVELRCDPISGHTALYWYRQSLGQGLEFLIYFQGNSAPDKSGLPSDRFSAERTGGSVSTLTIQRTQQEDSAVYLCASSLTSGAYEQYFGPGTRLTVT.

V and J are TRBV2 and TRBJ2-1; 8 bases are a match to TRBD1. This CDR3 has 14 amino acids. V lost 3 bases to trimming and J lost 8 bases; unmatched junction nucleotides: 6. Germline CDR1 and CDR2: SNHLY and FYNNEI. The CDR3 is CASSDTTGVDEQFF. CDR3 DNA sequence: TGTGCCAGCAGTGACACGACAGGGGTCGATGAGCAGTTCTTC. The variable domain in full, with the rest retrieved from reference TRBV2 and TRBJ2-1, is EPEVTQTPSHQVTQMGQEVILRCVPISNHLYFYWYRQILGQKVEFLVSFYNNEISEKSEIFDDQFSVERPDGSNFTLKIRSTKLEDSAMYFCASSDTTGVDEQFFGPGTRLTVL.

The rearrangement joins TRBV5-1 to TRBJ2-5, with 9 nucleotides matching TRBD2. Germline CDR1 is SGHRS and CDR2 is YFSETQ. This CDR3 comprises 16 residues. V lost 1 base, J lost 5 bases, and 9 bases stayed unmatched. The CDR3 protein is CASSLSNSGGMETQYF. The CDR3 region has the DNA TGCGCCAGCAGCTTGTCTAATAGCGGGGGAATGGAGACCCAGTACTTC. Full variable domain (outside the CDR3, taken from reference TRBV5-1 and TRBJ2-5): KAGVTQTPRYLIKTRGQQVTLSCSPISGHRSVSWYQQTPGQGLQFLFEYFSETQRNKGNFPGRFSGRQFSNSRSEMNVSTLELGDSALYLCASSLSNSGGMETQYFGPGTRLLVL.

CDR3 nucleotide sequence: TGTGCCAGCAGATTCACAGGGGAAACTGAAGCTTTCTTT. It specifies CASRFTGETEAFF. The J gene is TRBJ1-1, the V gene TRBV6-5, with 7 nucleotides matching TRBD1. This CDR3 has 13 amino acids. Germline V lookup: CDR1 MNHEY, CDR2 SVGAGI. V lost 6 bases, J lost 5 bases, and 6 bases stayed unmatched.

The chain carries TRBV7-2 and TRBJ2-1, with 9 bases fitting TRBD1. J was trimmed by 8 bases and V by 5 bases; bases with no gene match: 7. CDR3 size: 14 residues. The germline CDR1 and CDR2 sequences are SGHTA and FQGNSA. The CDR3 region is CASSVDRGGDEQFF. The DNA of the CDR3 is TGTGCCAGCAGCGTGGACAGGGGTGGCGATGAGCAGTTCTTC.

The rearrangement links TRBV7-3 to TRBJ2-5; 7 bases line up with TRBD1. The J segment lost 2 bases and the V segment lost 5 bases, leaving 5 bases of the junction unmatched. The CDR3 contains 14 residues. Germline-derived CDR1 and CDR2 are SGHTA and FQGTGA. The CDR3 here is CASSTRGQQETQYF. The CDR3 DNA reads as TGTGCCAGCAGCACACGGGGACAGCAAGAGACCCAGTACTTC. The full variable domain, rest sourced from reference TRBV7-3 and TRBJ2-5, is GAGVSQTPSNKVTEKGKYVELRCDPISGHTALYWYRQSLGQGPEFLIYFQGTGAADDSGLPNDRFFAVRPEGSVSTLKIQRTERGDSAVYLCASSTRGQQETQYFGPGTRLLVL.

V usage is TRBV18 and J usage is TRBJ1-5; D not certain. Germline CDR1 reads KGHSH; CDR2 reads LQKENI. V lost 2 bases, J lost 9 bases, and 11 bases lay in between. The CDR3 is 13 amino acids. Written as DNA, the CDR3 is TGTGCCAGCTCACCAAGGCAGGACTTGCCCCAGCATTTT. Its translation is CASSPRQDLPQHF.

The V and J genes are TRBV6-2 or TRBV6-3 and TRBJ1-2, with no clear D. The CDR3 covers 13 residues. Germline V lookup: CDR1 MNHEY, CDR2 SVGEGT. V gave up 2 bases and J gave up 6 bases, with 10 bases separating them. CDR3 residues: CASSYGSEDGYTF. The CDR3 bases are TGTGCCAGCAGTTACGGCAGTGAAGATGGCTACACCTTC.

This chain connects TRBV21-1 to TRBJ2-2; TRBD1 is the table's D call and was not checked against the DNA. TRBV21-1 is a documented pseudogene. The CDR3 has 13 amino acids. CDR3 in amino acids: CASTGTDGGELFF. CDR3 nucleotide sequence: TGTGCCAGCACCGGGACAGATGGGGGGGAGCTGTTTTTT.

The chain employs TRBV30 and TRBJ2-2; D not certain. CDR3 length: 16 amino acids. The germline CDR1 and CDR2 sequences are GTSNPN and SVGIG (reference sequence). Trimming pared 0 bases from V and 2 bases from J, leaving 13 bases between. The CDR3 here is CAWSVSGHGNTGELFF. CDR3 DNA: TGTGCCTGGAGTGTAAGTGGGCATGGAAACACCGGGGAGCTGTTTTTT.

This clone has a handful of counts. V and J are TRBV7-2 and TRBJ1-2; TRBD1 agrees at 11 bases. V was pared by 3 bases and J by 8 bases, with 14 bases of the junction left unmatched. The CDR3 length is 17 residues. Germline CDR1 and CDR2: SGHTA and FQGNSA. Written as DNA, the CDR3 is TGTGCCAGCAGCTTGGACAGGGACAGGGGGACCCAGAGAGGCTACACCTTC. Its protein product is CASSLDRDRGTQRGYTF.